These T cell receptor beta chains were read from a single sample in a study of regulatory T cells in long-lasting Graves disease. TCRdb itself ran the multiplex PCR reads through MiXCR, one entry per CDR3 protein. Of some 420,000 distinct CDR3 sequences in the sample, under 25% were seen once. The sequenced sample was peripheral blood mononuclear cells (PBMCs), obtained when the disease was refractory, from a patient treated with antithyroid drugs. These TCRs come from a female donor with Graves disease. CDR3s include the opening cysteine and the closing phenylalanine or tryptophan. Each record gives: clone size, J gene, D gene, V gene, CDR3 DNA, CDR3 protein. The D gene is left open where the match is weak. Size values are once, few and many counts, or a class for expanded clones, and some rows have none.

abundance: .
j_gene: TRBJ2-1
d_gene: .
v_gene: TRBV29-1
CDR3nt: TGCAGCGTTGCGGAGGGGGGATACTACAATGAGCAGTTCTTC
CDR3aa: CSVAEGGYYNEQFF

abundance: few
j_gene: TRBJ1-1
d_gene: .
v_gene: TRBV6-5
CDR3nt: TGTGCCAGCAGTTTAGCAGGGACACCAATCCCCATGAACACTGAAGCTTTCTTT
CDR3aa: CASSLAGTPIPMNTEAFF

abundance: few
j_gene: TRBJ2-5
d_gene: .
v_gene: TRBV20-1
CDR3nt: TGCAGTGCAAGGAAAGAAGAGGCCCAGTACTTC
CDR3aa: CSARKEEAQYF

abundance: many
j_gene: TRBJ2-2
d_gene: .
v_gene: TRBV7-9
CDR3nt: TGTGCCAGCAGCTCCGTGTTTCTACGGCACCGACCCAGCGGGGAGCTGTTTTTT
CDR3aa: CASSSVFLRHRPSGELFF

abundance: few
j_gene: TRBJ2-2
d_gene: .
v_gene: TRBV29-1
CDR3nt: TGCAGCGTTGACCGCGGGACCGGGGAGCTGTTTTTT
CDR3aa: CSVDRGTGELFF

abundance: .
j_gene: TRBJ2-1
d_gene: .
v_gene: TRBV14
CDR3nt: TGTGCCAGCAGCCTTAAAAGGATTAGGGCCTACAATGAGCAGTTCTTC
CDR3aa: CASSLKRIRAYNEQFF

abundance: once
j_gene: TRBJ2-6
d_gene: .
v_gene: TRBV7-2
CDR3nt: TGTGCCAGCAGCTTAAGGCGCTCTGGGGCCAACGTCCTGACTTTC
CDR3aa: CASSLRRSGANVLTF

abundance: .
j_gene: TRBJ1-4
d_gene: .
v_gene: TRBV14
CDR3nt: TGTGCCAGCAGCCAGACCCGTGGGGAAAAACTGTTTTTT
CDR3aa: CASSQTRGEKLFF

abundance: many
j_gene: TRBJ1-2
d_gene: .
v_gene: TRBV6-1
CDR3nt: TGTGCCAGCAGAAACGACAGGACCCAAGGACTCGGCTACACCTTC
CDR3aa: CASRNDRTQGLGYTF

abundance: few
j_gene: TRBJ2-7
d_gene: TRBD2
v_gene: TRBV7-9
CDR3nt: TGTGCCAGCAGCTTAGTCGGGTTAGCGGGGGGGCTTTACGAGCAGTACTTC
CDR3aa: CASSLVGLAGGLYEQYF

abundance: few
j_gene: TRBJ2-3
d_gene: TRBD2
v_gene: TRBV28
CDR3nt: TGTGCCAGCAGCCTACTCGGGGGGGGAGGGGGGCCAGATGCGCAGTATTTT
CDR3aa: CASSLLGGGGGPDAQYF

abundance: many
j_gene: TRBJ1-1
d_gene: .
v_gene: TRBV2
CDR3nt: TGTGCCAGCAGTGAATGGGGGGTTGAAGCTTTCTTT
CDR3aa: CASSEWGVEAFF

abundance: few
j_gene: TRBJ1-1
d_gene: .
v_gene: TRBV6-1
CDR3nt: TGTGCCAGCAGTGAAGACTGGGAAGGGAAAGCTTTCTTT
CDR3aa: CASSEDWEGKAFF

abundance: many
j_gene: TRBJ1-1
d_gene: .
v_gene: TRBV6-1
CDR3nt: TGTGCCAGCGTGGCGAACACTGAAGCTTTCTTT
CDR3aa: CASVANTEAFF

abundance: .
j_gene: TRBJ1-5
d_gene: .
v_gene: TRBV7-6
CDR3nt: TGTGCCAGCAGCTTATTCGGGGGGGACGGTAGCAATCAGCCCCAGCATTTT
CDR3aa: CASSLFGGDGSNQPQHF

abundance: many
j_gene: TRBJ1-1
d_gene: .
v_gene: TRBV6-6
CDR3nt: TGTGCCAGCAGTTACTCGCGCTCGATGAACACTGAAGCTTTCTTT
CDR3aa: CASSYSRSMNTEAFF

abundance: .
j_gene: TRBJ2-5
d_gene: .
v_gene: TRBV7-2
CDR3nt: TGTGCCAGCGCCCCCCGAAACCAAGAGACCCAGTACTTC
CDR3aa: CASAPRNQETQYF

abundance: .
j_gene: TRBJ2-5
d_gene: .
v_gene: TRBV6-1
CDR3nt: TGTGCCAGCAGCAAACATGCGGATCAAGAGACCCAGTACTTC
CDR3aa: CASSKHADQETQYF

abundance: .
j_gene: TRBJ1-4
d_gene: .
v_gene: TRBV5-1
CDR3nt: TGCGCCAGCAGCCCTGGAGTAGGGAGCGGTGAAAAACTGTTTTTT
CDR3aa: CASSPGVGSGEKLFF

abundance: few
j_gene: TRBJ1-4
d_gene: TRBD1
v_gene: TRBV7-2
CDR3nt: TGTGCCAGCAGCTTCATGACAGGGGGCGTTGAAAAACTGTTTTTT
CDR3aa: CASSFMTGGVEKLFF

abundance: many
j_gene: TRBJ2-2
d_gene: TRBD1
v_gene: TRBV29-1
CDR3nt: TGCAGCGCTTTGACAGGGGGGAACACCGGGGAGCTGTTTTTT
CDR3aa: CSALTGGNTGELFF

abundance: .
j_gene: TRBJ2-1
d_gene: TRBD2
v_gene: TRBV3-1
CDR3nt: TGTGCCAGCAGCCAAGATCTGAGCGGGGGGGCAAGGGAGCAGTTCTTC
CDR3aa: CASSQDLSGGAREQFF

abundance: few
j_gene: TRBJ2-5
d_gene: TRBD2
v_gene: TRBV7-6
CDR3nt: TGTGCCAGCAGCTTAGGGGGACTAGCGGTCCAAGAGACCCAGTACTTC
CDR3aa: CASSLGGLAVQETQYF

abundance: .
j_gene: TRBJ2-3
d_gene: TRBD1
v_gene: TRBV2
CDR3nt: TGTGCCTCTCAGGGGGAACGCACAGATACGCAGTATTTT
CDR3aa: CASQGERTDTQYF

abundance: many
j_gene: TRBJ1-5
d_gene: TRBD1
v_gene: TRBV28
CDR3nt: TGTGCCAGCAGCAAACAGGGGACTCAGCCCCAGCATTTT
CDR3aa: CASSKQGTQPQHF

abundance: few
j_gene: TRBJ2-5
d_gene: .
v_gene: TRBV7-8
CDR3nt: TGTGCCAGCAGGCCCCCGGCGGGGGCAGGGGGCGGTTGGAAGACCCAGTACTTC
CDR3aa: CASRPPAGAGGGWKTQYF

abundance: many
j_gene: TRBJ1-6
d_gene: .
v_gene: TRBV7-8
CDR3nt: TGTGCCAGCAGCTTAGTGGCCCTCCGGGGATCACCCCTCCACTTT
CDR3aa: CASSLVALRGSPLHF

abundance: .
j_gene: TRBJ1-4
d_gene: .
v_gene: TRBV5-1
CDR3nt: TGCGCCAGCAGCTCCCAGGGTCAGGGCTCTGAAAAACTGTTTTTT
CDR3aa: CASSSQGQGSEKLFF

abundance: .
j_gene: TRBJ2-5
d_gene: TRBD1
v_gene: TRBV4-3
CDR3nt: TGCGCCAGCAGCCAGGCAACCGGGACAGGGGAGACCCAGTACTTC
CDR3aa: CASSQATGTGETQYF

abundance: .
j_gene: TRBJ2-7
d_gene: TRBD1
v_gene: TRBV7-2
CDR3nt: TGTGCCAGCAGCTCGCCGGACAGGCTCTACGAGCAGTACTTC
CDR3aa: CASSSPDRLYEQYF

abundance: many
j_gene: TRBJ2-7
d_gene: .
v_gene: TRBV28
CDR3nt: TGTGCCAGCACCGATCCGTGGGGGCTCTACGAGCAGTACTTC
CDR3aa: CASTDPWGLYEQYF

abundance: .
j_gene: TRBJ2-6
d_gene: TRBD2
v_gene: TRBV19
CDR3nt: TGTGCCAGTAGTCCTAGCGGGGCCGCCAACGTCCTGACTTTC
CDR3aa: CASSPSGAANVLTF

abundance: .
j_gene: TRBJ2-5
d_gene: .
v_gene: TRBV28
CDR3nt: TGTGCCAGCAGTTTAAGCAGCAGAATCGAGACCAAGTACTTC
CDR3aa: CASSLSSRIETKYF

abundance: many
j_gene: TRBJ2-7
d_gene: TRBD1
v_gene: TRBV20-1
CDR3nt: TGCAGTGCCGTACAGGGGGACTACGAGCAGTACTTC
CDR3aa: CSAVQGDYEQYF

abundance: many
j_gene: TRBJ2-5
d_gene: TRBD2
v_gene: TRBV20-1
CDR3nt: TGCAGTGCTAGAGTAAGGACTAGTGGCCAAGAGACCCAGTACTTC
CDR3aa: CSARVRTSGQETQYF

abundance: few
j_gene: TRBJ2-7
d_gene: .
v_gene: TRBV2
CDR3nt: TGTGCCAGCAGCTTGCTTACACAGGCCCCACATGACAAGCAGTACTTC
CDR3aa: CASSLLTQAPHDKQYF

abundance: many
j_gene: TRBJ2-5
d_gene: .
v_gene: TRBV6-5
CDR3nt: TGTGCCAGCAGTTCCCGGCGGCAAGAGACCCAGTACTTC
CDR3aa: CASSSRRQETQYF

abundance: many
j_gene: TRBJ2-1
d_gene: .
v_gene: TRBV12-3/TRBV12-4
CDR3nt: TGTGCCAGCAGTTTATCCAGGGGTAATGAGCAGTTCTTC
CDR3aa: CASSLSRGNEQFF

abundance: .
j_gene: TRBJ1-1
d_gene: TRBD1
v_gene: TRBV28
CDR3nt: TGTGCCAGCAGTTTCGCCAGGGGGGACACTGAAGCTCTCTTT
CDR3aa: CASSFARGDTEALF

abundance: .
j_gene: TRBJ1-1
d_gene: .
v_gene: TRBV9
CDR3nt: TGTGCCAGCAGCAATCAGGGGAACACTGAAGCTTTCTTT
CDR3aa: CASSNQGNTEAFF

abundance: many
j_gene: TRBJ1-5
d_gene: .
v_gene: TRBV28
CDR3nt: TGTGCCAGCAGTTTGGATGGGATTCTGGGGCAGCCCCAGCATTTT
CDR3aa: CASSLDGILGQPQHF

abundance: .
j_gene: TRBJ1-3
d_gene: TRBD1
v_gene: TRBV18
CDR3nt: TGTGCCAGCTCACCGACAGGGATCTCTGGAAACACCATATATTTT
CDR3aa: CASSPTGISGNTIYF

abundance: many
j_gene: TRBJ1-5
d_gene: TRBD1
v_gene: TRBV6-5
CDR3nt: TGTGCCAGCAGTTACTCCGGGCAGGGGGGTCAGCCCCAGCATTTT
CDR3aa: CASSYSGQGGQPQHF

abundance: few
j_gene: TRBJ1-2
d_gene: .
v_gene: TRBV20-1
CDR3nt: TGCAGTGCTCGAAGCCGGGACACCTACACCTTC
CDR3aa: CSARSRDTYTF

abundance: many
j_gene: TRBJ1-1
d_gene: .
v_gene: TRBV10-3
CDR3nt: TGTGCCATCAGTGGGGGGGGAAAGGACACTGAAGCTTTCTTT
CDR3aa: CAISGGGKDTEAFF